The 26 T cell receptor beta chains below come from one sample, sequenced in a study of blood T cell repertoires in COVID-19. TCRdb's copy holds only in-frame clones and misses some; the assay was immunoSEQ multiplex PCR. Of 97,000 or so clones in the sample, approximately 90% were seen once. Sequenced sample: peripheral blood. These TCRs come from a man aged 60-69 years with acute or convalescent COVID-19.

This chain joins TRBV7-2 and TRBJ1-5; D gene unclear. This CDR3 comprises 15 residues. The V gene lost 5 bases and the J gene lost 6 bases, with 17 bases spanning the gap. The germline V gene encodes CDR1 SGHTA and CDR2 FQGNSA. CDR3 in amino acids: CASSLDATRGQPQHF. CDR3 DNA: TGTGCCAGCAGCCTCGACGCCACTCGGGGTCAGCCCCAGCATTTT. Looking up the rest from reference TRBV7-2 and TRBJ1-5 gives the full variable domain: GAGVSQSPSNKVTEKGKDVELRCDPISGHTALYWYRQSLGQGLEFLIYFQGNSAPDKSGLPSDRFSAERTGGSVSTLTIQRTQQEDSAVYLCASSLDATRGQPQHFGDGTRLSIL.

The rearrangement uses TRBV5-1 and TRBJ2-5; 7 nucleotides line up with TRBD1. This CDR3 has 16 amino acids. The germline V gene has CDR1 SGHRS and CDR2 YFSETQ. Losses at the gene ends were 2 bases for V and 1 base for J; bases not matched to a gene: 8. The CDR3 protein is CASSFSPGQAQETQYF. The CDR3 DNA sequence: TGCGCCAGCAGCTTTTCTCCCGGACAGGCCCAAGAGACCCAGTACTTC.

The chain is built from TRBV10-3 and TRBJ1-1; 7 bases are shared with TRBD1. Per germline, CDR1 ENHRY and CDR2 SYGVKD. The length of the CDR3 is 14 residues. The trim removed 5 bases at V and 1 base at J, leaving 4 bases unmatched. The CDR3 DNA follows: TGTGCCATCAGTCCGGGACAGAGGAACACTGAAGCTTTCTTT. Protein: CAISPGQRNTEAFF.

The chain uses TRBV27 and TRBJ1-1; TRBD1 matches at 7 bases. Per the germline V gene, CDR1 is MNHEY and CDR2 is SMNVEV (reference sequence). The CDR3 length is 14 residues. V lost 4 bases, J lost 8 bases, and 10 bases stayed unmatched. CDR3 protein: CASSSTGPLGEAFF. CDR3 coding DNA: TGTGCCAGCAGTTCGACAGGGCCGTTGGGGGAAGCTTTCTTT.

The V and J genes are TRBV24-1 and TRBJ1-1, with D possibly TRBD1 on 5 matching bases. With 5 bases removed from V and 1 base from J, the gap between germline ends came to 13 bases. This CDR3 comprises 15 residues. Germline V gene data show CDR1 as KGHDR and CDR2 as SFDVKD. CDR3 sequence: CATSARTSPNTEAFF. The CDR3 DNA is TGTGCCACCAGTGCCCGGACATCGCCGAACACTGAAGCTTTCTTT.

The gene calls are TRBV7-9 and TRBJ2-3, with 11 bases matching TRBD1. Germline trimming cut 1 base from V and 0 bases from J; bases unmatched to any gene: 0. This CDR3 contains 16 residues. Germline V gene lookup returns CDR1 SEHNR and CDR2 FQNEAQ (reference sequence). The CDR3 sequence is CASSLGDRGSTDTQYF. The CDR3 DNA is TGTGCCAGCAGCTTAGGGGACAGGGGGAGCACAGATACGCAGTATTTT.

The chain is built from TRBV19 and TRBJ1-6, with 7 bases lining up with TRBD1. This CDR3 has 15 residues. V lost 5 bases, J lost 6 bases, and 7 bases stayed unmatched. Per the germline V gene, CDR1 is LNHDA and CDR2 is SQIVND (reference sequence). For the CDR3, the DNA is TGTGCCAGTAGTCAAGGGGGCTCGGGTAATTCACCCCTCCACTTT. This encodes CASSQGGSGNSPLHF. Full variable domain (remainder filled in from reference TRBV19 and TRBJ1-6): DGGITQSPKYLFRKEGQNVTLSCEQNLNHDAMYWYRQDPGQGLRLIYYSQIVNDFQKGDIAEGYSVSREKKESFPLTVTSAQKNPTAFYLCASSQGGSGNSPLHFGNGTRLTVT.

The CDR3 sequence: CASSLDRSSNYGYTF. The CDR3 nucleotides read TGTGCCAGCAGCTTAGACAGGAGTTCTAACTATGGCTACACCTTC. The chain couples TRBV7-2 to TRBJ1-2; maybe TRBD1 (5 bases). Trimming removed 1 base from V and 0 bases from J, with 9 bases in between. This CDR3 is 15 amino acids long. Looked up from germline, CDR1 is SGHTA and CDR2 is FQGNSA.

This clone was seen once. The rearrangement uses TRBV18 and TRBJ1-4; possible D gene TRBD1, 6 bases. Germline V CDR1 and CDR2: KGHSH, LQKENI. V shed 5 bases and J shed 6 bases, with 16 bases lying between them. The CDR3 is 15 amino acids. CDR3 sequence reads: CASSARTVRDEKLFF. The CDR3 nucleotides are TGTGCCAGCTCAGCCCGGACAGTACGAGATGAAAAACTGTTTTTT.

This clone was observed once. V usage is TRBV2 and J usage is TRBJ1-2; the D gene is possibly TRBD1 (6 bases). This CDR3 spans 14 amino acids. With 5 bases removed from V and 7 bases from J, the gap between germline ends came to 17 bases. Germline lookup yields CDR1 SNHLY and CDR2 FYNNEI. The DNA of the CDR3 is TGTGCCAGCAGTTTTGAAGGGACATATTCTGGCTACACCTTC. Translating it yields CASSFEGTYSGYTF.

The genes are TRBV7-9 and TRBJ2-5; possible D gene TRBD1, 6 bases. V lost 5 bases to trimming and J lost 8 bases, with 18 bases between them. The CDR3 is made up of 14 amino acids. Germline CDR1 reads SEHNR; CDR2 reads FQNEAQ (reference sequence). CDR3 sequence (DNA): TGTGCCAGCAGCGGGCTGGGGGCCCAAGCCACCCAGTACTTC. Translation gives CASSGLGAQATQYF.

The CDR3 DNA sequence: TGTGCCAGCAGTCCACAGGACACTGAAGCTTTCTTT. Amino acid sequence: CASSPQDTEAFF. J is TRBJ1-1 and V is TRBV2; a weak D match, TRBD1 (5 bases). From germline, CDR1 is SNHLY and CDR2 FYNNEI. CDR3 length: 12 amino acids. With 5 bases removed from V and 3 bases from J, the gap between germline ends came to 7 bases.

The J gene is TRBJ2-1, the V gene TRBV11-2; D perhaps matches TRBD1 (5 bases). The CDR3 sequence is 14 residues long. Between the trimmed V and J ends, which lost 1 base and 8 bases, there was a span of 12 bases. Germline CDR1 SGHAT, CDR2 FQNNGV. The CDR3 reads CASSLAGNRYEQFF. The CDR3 bases are TGTGCCAGCAGCTTAGCAGGGAATCGTTATGAGCAGTTCTTC.

The gene calls are TRBV12-3 or TRBV12-4 and TRBJ2-1; D perhaps matches TRBD2 (6 bases). V lost 3 bases and J lost 8, with 8 bases in between. The CDR3 has 12 amino acids. Written as DNA, the CDR3 is TGTGCCAGCAGTTTTGGAGGGTATGAGCAGTTCTTC. Amino acids: CASSFGGYEQFF.

The gene calls are TRBV6-2 or TRBV6-3 and TRBJ2-7, with D possibly being TRBD1 (5 bases). The ends were cut back, 6 bases at V and 1 base at J, with 19 bases in the middle. Germline CDR1 and CDR2: MNHEY and SVGEGT. The CDR3 runs 16 residues. The CDR3 region has the DNA TGTGCCAGCAGCCCTAATGGGGCATTTTATTCCTACGAGCAGTACTTC. It encodes CASSPNGAFYSYEQYF.

This clone was seen only once. The chain is built from TRBV10-3 and TRBJ2-7, with 9 positions matching TRBD2. V shed 6 bases, J shed 0 bases, and the junction held 6 bases outside the gene matches. CDR3 length: 15 residues. Germline V gene sequence: CDR1 ENHRY, CDR2 SYGVKD. CDR3 residues: CAIRVAGVGSYEQYF. The CDR3 DNA follows: TGTGCCATCAGGGTAGCGGGGGTGGGCTCCTACGAGCAGTACTTC.

The rearrangement uses TRBV5-1 and TRBJ1-1; the match to TRBD1 covers 8 bases. The CDR3 consists of 15 residues. With V trimmed by 4 bases and J by 1 base, 6 bases remained unmatched. The V gene's germline CDR1 is SGHRS and CDR2 YFSETQ. The CDR3 protein is CASSAPRGRNTEAFF. CDR3 sequence (DNA): TGCGCCAGCAGCGCACCCAGGGGGCGGAACACTGAAGCTTTCTTT.

The table lists this clone with a count of one. The chain has TRBV27 and TRBJ2-5; TRBD2 agrees at 12 bases. The CDR3 has 15 amino acids. In germline, CDR1 is MNHEY, CDR2 SMNVEV (reference sequence). The junction had 6 bases not matched to a gene; V was cut back by 5 bases and J by 5 bases. CDR3 loop: CASSLAGGPRETQYF. The CDR3 nucleotides are TGTGCCAGCAGTCTAGCGGGGGGGCCCAGGGAGACCCAGTACTTC.

Here the CDR3 DNA reads TGTGCCACCAGCAGAGATGGGAACAGGGGGCGGGATGGCTACACCTTC. Translating gives CATSRDGNRGRDGYTF. J is TRBJ1-2 and V is TRBV15, with 9 bases that match TRBD1. V gave up 0 bases and J gave up 6 bases; unmatched junction bases: 8. Germline V lookup: CDR1 LNHNV, CDR2 YYDKDF (reference sequence). The CDR3 is 16 amino acids.

This chain uses TRBV5-5 with TRBJ2-2; D perhaps matches TRBD2 (5 bases). The CDR3 runs 18 residues. CDR1 SGHKS and CDR2 YYEKEE come from the germline V gene (reference sequence). The ends were cut back, 1 base at V and 7 bases at J, with 23 bases in the middle. CDR3 nucleotides: TGTGCCAGCAGCTTGTTCTCCCCAGCACCCAAGCGGAACGGGGAGCTGTTTTTT. It codes for CASSLFSPAPKRNGELFF. The full variable domain, completed using reference TRBV5-5 and TRBJ2-2, is DAGVTQSPTHLIKTRGQQVTLRCSPISGHKSVSWYQQVLGQGPQFIFQYYEKEERGRGNFPDRFSARQFPNYSSELNVNALLLGDSALYLCASSLFSPAPKRNGELFFGEGSRLTVL.

This chain links TRBV6-5 with TRBJ2-3; 9 bases are a match to TRBD1. The CDR3 contains 14 residues. With V trimmed by 6 bases and J by 2 bases, 3 bases remained unmatched. Germline CDR1 MNHEY, CDR2 SVGAGI. The CDR3: CASRNRGLTDTQYF. CDR3 DNA: TGTGCCAGCAGAAACAGGGGGCTCACAGATACGCAGTATTTT.

V is TRBV18 and J is TRBJ2-5; 10 bases align to TRBD1. V shed 1 base and J 1 base; nucleotides not matched to a gene: 15. This CDR3 contains 20 residues. Germline CDR1 KGHSH, CDR2 LQKENI. The CDR3 sequence: CASSPRHQETGGISQETQYF. CDR3 DNA: TGTGCCAGCTCACCACGGCACCAGGAGACAGGGGGCATTTCCCAAGAGACCCAGTACTTC.

J is TRBJ2-5 and V is TRBV9; 9 bases fit TRBD2. The CDR3 has 15 residues. Germline assignment: CDR1 SGDLS and CDR2 YYNGEE. V lost 1 base to trimming and J lost 4 bases; unmatched junction nucleotides: 5. The CDR3 DNA is TGTGCCAGCAGCGTATGGCGGGGGGGTCCAGAGACCCAGTACTTC. This encodes CASSVWRGGPETQYF. Combining the CDR3 with reference TRBV9 and TRBJ2-5 gives the whole variable domain DSGVTQTPKHLITATGQRVTLRCSPRSGDLSVYWYQQSLDQGLQFLIQYYNGEERAKGNILERFSAQQFPDLHSELNLSSLELGDSALYFCASSVWRGGPETQYFGPGTRLLVL.

The rearrangement links TRBV2 to TRBJ1-2; TRBD1 matches 11 bases. This CDR3 is 14 amino acids long. J was trimmed by 4 bases and V by 6 bases; bases with no gene match: 4. Germline V gene sequence: CDR1 SNHLY, CDR2 FYNNEI. CDR3 amino acids: CASSRDRGGYGYTF. DNA of the CDR3: TGTGCCAGCAGCCGGGACAGGGGGGGCTATGGCTACACCTTC.

This sequence joins TRBV6-6 and TRBJ2-7; TRBD1 matches 9 bases. CDR1 and CDR2 (germline): MNHNY, SVGAGI (reference sequence). Germline trimming cut 0 bases from V and 5 bases from J; bases unmatched to any gene: 8. The CDR3 has 16 amino acids. CDR3 DNA: TGTGCCAGCAGTTACTCGGGACAGGGCCGAAGCGACGAGCAGTACGTC. This gives the protein CASSYSGQGRSDEQYV.

The rearrangement joins TRBV19 to TRBJ2-2; the match to TRBD1 covers 9 bases. The J segment lost 3 bases and the V segment lost 8 bases, leaving 7 bases of the junction unmatched. Per germline, CDR1 LNHDA and CDR2 SQIVND (reference sequence). This CDR3 is 15 amino acids long. CDR3: CASHTGGRDTGELFF. The CDR3 bases are TGTGCCAGTCATACAGGGGGCAGGGACACCGGGGAGCTGTTTTTT. Together with reference TRBV19 and TRBJ2-2, the CDR3 gives the full variable domain: DGGITQSPKYLFRKEGQNVTLSCEQNLNHDAMYWYRQDPGQGLRLIYYSQIVNDFQKGDIAEGYSVSREKKESFPLTVTSAQKNPTAFYLCASHTGGRDTGELFFGEGSRLTVL.